This T cell receptor (beta chain) was sequenced for a study of CD4 T cells in relation to SARS-CoV-2 and coronaviruses (dated by TCRdb to the early 2020s). For the study in its entirety: The ViraFEST assay cultured PBMCs with antigen for 10 days, then sequenced TCR beta CDR3s to find antigen-specific clonal expansions. The negative reference condition was either a culture with an HIV-1 Nef peptide pool or a culture with no peptide. HLA restriction was mapped for shared crossreactive spike epitopes using patient-derived lymphoblastoid cell lines. A different, Illumina-based TCR-beta assay was used to sequence expansion assays from other donors in the study. Samples from three pre-COVID donors and the naive versus memory experiments were sequenced with the Adaptive Biotechnologies TCR-sequencing kit; other data were Illumina-based. At the level of individual TCR clonotypes, the study evaluated whether memory CD4+ T cells crossreact between the spike proteins of SARS-CoV-2 and those of common cold coronaviruses.

CD4+ T cells from unexposed donors were collected before the COVID-19 pandemic (2011-2018). After less than 13 days of culture, CD4+ T cells were isolated with the EasySep CD4+ T cell isolation kit. As cell numbers permitted, CD4+ T cells from unexposed donors were tested for reactivity to SARS-CoV-2 S and N and to four common cold coronavirus spike pools. Each well held 2 million or so PBMCs cultured in IMDM containing 5% human AB serum and roughly 9.3 IU/ml IL-2. Half of the culture medium was replaced with fresh IL-2-containing medium on days 3 and 7. In general, triplicate replicate wells were used for every peptide culture condition. Leukapheresis product for the unexposed donors was purchased commercially. Ficoll-Paque PLUS gradient centrifugation was used to isolate PBMCs from either whole blood or leukapheresis product. The PBMCs went either fresh into the expansion assay or into cryopreservation at -140 degrees C. The QIAamp Micro DNA Kit was used to extract genomic DNA from the CD4+ T cells.

General findings and caveats noted by the study authors: Because the crossreactivity analysis focused on spike protein, crossreactivity against other viral proteins was not assessed. Significantly weaker SARS-CoV-2-driven expansion was shown by crossreactive clones than by monoreactive clones, consistent with antigenic imprinting. Pre-pandemic and post-infection samples were not both contributed by any donor, so tracing of the source of pre-existing responses was limited. Small numbers of patients and of tested TCRs limited the study. Memory CD4+ clonotypes crossrecognizing SARS-CoV-2 and at least one common cold coronavirus spike were found in 55% to 70% of donors.

Receptors were amplified or captured by the immunoSEQ multiplex PCR assay. Per the authors' processing: During preprocessing, nonproductive sequences were removed, as were CDR3s that did not start with C, did not end with F or W, or were shorter than 7 amino acids. Antigen-specific clonotypes were called with the MANAFEST web app, based on expansion relative to reference and other culture wells. To be counted as positive, a clone had to show significant expansion compared with the reference culture, at an FDR below 0.05, in 2 of 3 replicate wells. A further requirement for positive clones was significant expansion compared with all other tandem wells, along with an odds ratio above 5. Pairwise Levenshtein distance, computed with the stringdist R package after three terminal residues were trimmed from each end, was used as the measure of CDR3 homology. Here the immuneACCESS table is served through TCRdb, limited to in-frame sequences with V and J called. Missing clones are a known gap in these copies; in checked studies unresolved V genes cover under half, and the rest lacks a known reason. Clone size and the V and J calls come from that table; the DNA yielded D and trimming. Recorded for this sample are some 16,000 clones; roughly 80% of them occurred a single time. Over 40% of the sample belongs to the ten largest clones.

Spanning cysteine to phenylalanine, the CDR3 consists of 15 amino acids. Of all the DNA, just the CDR3 is kept, 45 bases in frame from base 1. Deletion took 6 bases off V and 0 bases off J, with a span of 12 bases between the germline ends. CDR1 and CDR2 were assigned from the germline V gene as SNHLY and FYNNEI. About this clone itself: Its antigen is currently not known. No much larger clonotype is one base removed from it; base qualities were not supplied.

Recombination joined TRBV2 with TRBJ1-5, with TRBD1 perhaps the D gene, on 6 matching bases. The receptor was derived from a human donor in good health. The sample comprised CD4+ T cells from PBMCs, cultured in vitro. The CDR3 protein: CASRGTGNSNQPQHF. The bases read TGTGCCAGCAGAGGTACAGGGAATAGCAATCAGCCCCAGCATTTT. With all but the CDR3 taken from the reference TRBV2 and TRBJ1-5 genes, the full variable domain is: EPEVTQTPSHQVTQMGQEVILRCVPISNHLYFYWYRQILGQKVEFLVSFYNNEISEKSEIFDDQFSVERPDGSNFTLKIRSTKLEDSAMYFCASRGTGNSNQPQHFGDGTRLSIL.